These 12 T cell receptor beta chains were sequenced from one sample in a study of blood T cell repertoires in COVID-19. The repertoire was sequenced with immunoSEQ multiplex PCR; TCRdb's copy has only in-frame clones and lacks some. The sample includes approximately 150,000 clones, about 91% of them seen just once. Specimen: peripheral blood. The receptors come from a woman aged 45 to 65 with acute or convalescent COVID-19.

DNA for the CDR3: TGTGCCAGTCGGGAGTCGAGCACAGATACGCAGTATTTT. This encodes CASRESSTDTQYF. The J gene is TRBJ2-3, the V gene TRBV6-5, with D perhaps matching TRBD2 (6 bases). This CDR3 has 13 amino acids. Germline V gene lookup returns CDR1 MNHEY and CDR2 SVGAGI. Deletions cut 9 bases from V and 0 bases from J, with 10 bases between.

This chain connects TRBV11-3 to TRBJ2-3, with D possibly TRBD2 on 6 matching bases. The CDR3 is 17 amino acids. V lost 5 bases and J 1 base, leaving 19 bases between the germline ends. The germline V gene encodes CDR1 SGHNT and CDR2 YENEEA. CDR3 nucleotide sequence: TGTGCCAGCAGCAGGGGCGGGGCCCTTCTGGGCACAGATACGCAGTATTTT. It translates to CASSRGGALLGTDTQYF.

The chain employs TRBV27 and TRBJ1-1; 11 bases align to TRBD1. Germline loops: CDR1 MNHEY, CDR2 SMNVEV (reference sequence). This CDR3 comprises 14 residues. V was clipped by 8 bases and J by 0 bases; unmatched bases: 2. CDR3 region: CASGTGGVNTEAFF. The CDR3, as DNA: TGTGCCAGCGGGACAGGGGGAGTGAACACTGAAGCTTTCTTT.

The count of this clone is one. V gene TRBV6-5 combines with J gene TRBJ1-5; 7 bases match TRBD1. Germline CDR1 is MNHEY and CDR2 is SVGAGI. J gave up 5 bases and V 5 bases, and 6 bases lay outside the gene matches. The CDR3 runs to 14 residues. CDR3 loop: CASSLGQRDQPQHF. CDR3 DNA: TGTGCCAGCAGTCTGGGACAGAGGGATCAGCCCCAGCATTTT.

V and J are TRBV30 and TRBJ1-1, with TRBD1 identical over 7 bases. The V and J ends lost 5 bases and 2 bases, in that order; junction bases with no gene match: 2. The CDR3 spans 12 residues. CDR1 is GTSNPN, CDR2 SVGIG, per germline (reference sequence). This CDR3 is CAWDRVNTEAFF. DNA of the CDR3: TGTGCCTGGGACAGGGTCAACACTGAAGCTTTCTTT. Combining the CDR3 with reference TRBV30 and TRBJ1-1 gives the whole variable domain SQTIHQWPATLVQPVGSPLSLECTVEGTSNPNLYWYRQAAGRGLQLLFYSVGIGQISSEVPQNLSASRPQDRQFILSSKKLLLSDSGFYLCAWDRVNTEAFFGQGTRLTVV.

The chain employs TRBV19 and TRBJ1-1; 7 nucleotides agree with TRBD1. The CDR3 spans 14 residues. Trimming removed 5 bases from V and 4 bases from J; junction bases left unmatched: 7. Germline values: CDR1 LNHDA, CDR2 SQIVND (reference sequence). CDR3 bases: TGTGCCAGTAGTTTGAGGGGGCATGGCACTGAAGCTTTCTTT. It is translated as CASSLRGHGTEAFF.

This chain joins TRBV4-1 and TRBJ1-2, with 7 nucleotides matching TRBD1. This CDR3 comprises 14 residues. J was trimmed by 8 bases and V by 0 bases; bases with no gene match: 6. From germline, CDR1 is MGHRA and CDR2 YSYEKL. The CDR3 loop reads CASSQEDWTGGYTF. Written as DNA, the CDR3 is TGCGCCAGCAGCCAAGAAGATTGGACAGGAGGCTACACCTTC.

The chain couples TRBV6-1 to TRBJ1-5; D remains unclear. Germline assignment: CDR1 MNHNS and CDR2 SASEGT. Trimming stripped 3 bases from V and 2 bases from J, with 8 bases between. CDR3 length: 14 amino acids. The CDR3 region is CASSEFSGNQPQHF. For the CDR3, the DNA is TGTGCCAGCAGTGAGTTCAGCGGCAATCAGCCCCAGCATTTT.

This rearrangement joins TRBV3-1 (or the pseudogene TRBV3-2) to TRBJ2-6; maybe TRBD1 (6 bases). Trimming took 4 bases from V and 2 from J, leaving 21 bases between them. The CDR3 runs to 19 residues. Germline V lookup: CDR1 LGHDT, CDR2 YNNKEL (reference sequence). Here the CDR3 reads CASSPRPSGEPPGANVLTF. CDR3 nucleotides: TGTGCCAGCAGCCCTAGGCCCTCAGGGGAGCCCCCTGGGGCCAACGTCCTGACTTTC.

The chain joins TRBV4-1 to TRBJ2-7; weak D call: TRBD1 (5 bases). Per the germline V gene, CDR1 is MGHRA and CDR2 is YSYEKL. Trimming stripped 4 bases from V and 5 bases from J, with 15 bases between. The CDR3 is 14 amino acids. CDR3 residues: CASSRWGLQDEQYF. The CDR3 nucleotides read TGCGCCAGCAGCCGCTGGGGCCTACAAGACGAGCAGTACTTC.

This sequence joins TRBV4-3 and TRBJ2-1; 8 bases are shared with TRBD1. The germline V gene has CDR1 LGHNA and CDR2 YSLEER. The CDR3 is made up of 16 amino acids. J was trimmed by 2 bases and V by 0 bases; bases with no gene match: 3. The CDR3 here is CASSQERDRTYNEQFF. DNA of the CDR3: TGCGCCAGCAGCCAAGAAAGGGACAGGACCTACAATGAGCAGTTCTTC.

The CDR3 sequence: CASSEDRGRGNEQFF. The CDR3 DNA reads as TGTGCCAGCAGCGAGGACAGGGGGCGAGGCAATGAGCAGTTCTTC. The V and J genes are TRBV11-2 and TRBJ2-1; 11 bases line up with TRBD1. The V segment lost 5 bases and the J segment 6 bases; nucleotides outside the gene matches: 6. This CDR3 spans 15 amino acids. The germline V gene encodes CDR1 SGHAT and CDR2 FQNNGV. The full variable domain, completed using reference TRBV11-2 and TRBJ2-1, is EAGVAQSPRYKIIEKRQSVAFWCNPISGHATLYWYQQILGQGPKLLIQFQNNGVVDDSQLPKDRFSAERLKGVDSTLKIQPAKLEDSAVYLCASSEDRGRGNEQFFGPGTRLTVL.